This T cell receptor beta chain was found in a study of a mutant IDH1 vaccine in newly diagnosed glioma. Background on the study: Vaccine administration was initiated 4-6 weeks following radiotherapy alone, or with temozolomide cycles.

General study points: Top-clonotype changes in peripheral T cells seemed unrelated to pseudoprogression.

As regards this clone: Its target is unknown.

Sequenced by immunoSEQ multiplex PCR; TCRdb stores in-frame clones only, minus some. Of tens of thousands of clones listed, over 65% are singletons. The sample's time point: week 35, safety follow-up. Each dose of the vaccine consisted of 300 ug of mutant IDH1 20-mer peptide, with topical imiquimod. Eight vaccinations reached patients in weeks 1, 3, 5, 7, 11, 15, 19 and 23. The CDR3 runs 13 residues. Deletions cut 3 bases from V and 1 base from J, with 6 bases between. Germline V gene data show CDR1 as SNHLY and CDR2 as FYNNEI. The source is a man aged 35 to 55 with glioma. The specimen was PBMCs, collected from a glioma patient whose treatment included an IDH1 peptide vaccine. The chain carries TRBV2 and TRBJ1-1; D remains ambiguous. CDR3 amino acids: CASSDQWNTEAFF. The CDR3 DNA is TGTGCCAGCAGTGACCAGTGGAACACTGAAGCTTTCTTT.